This T cell receptor beta chain was found in a study of beta chain features in type 1 diabetes. Losses at the gene ends were 7 bases for V and 0 bases for J; bases not matched to a gene: 5. Per germline, CDR1 ENHRY and CDR2 SYGVKD. The CDR3 contains 14 residues. As every portion of the isolated RNA was reverse transcribed, the sequencing read expressed TCRB transcripts. The assay was immunoSEQ multiplex PCR, and TCRdb's table has in-frame clones only and misses some. Found here are 450,000 to 600,000 clones, approximately 30% of them singletons; the top ten hold around 0.065%. The rearrangement joins TRBV10-3 to TRBJ1-1; 7 nucleotides agree with TRBD1. This receptor was identified in a young man in good health. Sample: naive CD4+ T cells from blood. The CDR3 region has the DNA TGTGCCATCACCAGACAGGGAGTGAACACTGAAGCTTTCTTT. Protein: CAITRQGVNTEAFF.